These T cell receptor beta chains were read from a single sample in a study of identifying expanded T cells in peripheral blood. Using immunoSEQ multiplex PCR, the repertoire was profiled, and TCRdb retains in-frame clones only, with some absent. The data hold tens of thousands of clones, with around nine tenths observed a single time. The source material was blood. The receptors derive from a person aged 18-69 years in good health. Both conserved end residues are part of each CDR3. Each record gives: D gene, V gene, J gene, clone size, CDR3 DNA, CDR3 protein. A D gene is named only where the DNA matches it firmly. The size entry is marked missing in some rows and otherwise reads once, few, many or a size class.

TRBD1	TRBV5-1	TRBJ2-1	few	TGCGCCAGCAGCTTGGGGGGACAGCGCAGGCTCTCCTACAATGAGCAGTTCTTC	CASSLGGQRRLSYNEQFF
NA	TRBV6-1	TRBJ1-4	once	TGTGCCAGCAGTGAATCTACAGGGCGGGAAAAACTGTTTTTT	CASSESTGREKLFF
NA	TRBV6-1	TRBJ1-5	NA	TGTGCCAGCAGTGAAGGAAGGGAAGCGGGACAGCCCCAGCATTTT	CASSEGREAGQPQHF
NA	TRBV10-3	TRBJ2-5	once	TGTGCCATCAGTGAGTTTGGAGGGGAGGAGACCCAGTACTTC	CAISEFGGEETQYF
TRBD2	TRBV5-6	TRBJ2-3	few	TGTGCCACCGGGACTAGCGGGATCTCTTTCGATACGCAGTATTTT	CATGTSGISFDTQYF
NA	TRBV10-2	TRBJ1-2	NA	TGCGCCAGCAGTGAAGAAGGGAATAACTATGGCTACACCTTC	CASSEEGNNYGYTF
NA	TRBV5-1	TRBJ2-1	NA	TGCGCCAGCAGCTTGGTAGGTAGCGGCTCCTACAATGAGCAGTTCTTC	CASSLVGSGSYNEQFF
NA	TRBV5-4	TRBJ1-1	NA	TGTGCCAGCAGGCGACCCACACTGAACACTGAAGCTTTCTTT	CASRRPTLNTEAFF
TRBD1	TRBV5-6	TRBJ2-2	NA	TGTGCCAGCAGCCGGACAGGGGAGGGAACCGGGGAGCTGTTTTTT	CASSRTGEGTGELFF
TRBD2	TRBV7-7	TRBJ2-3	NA	TGTGCTAGCAGCCCGTCCTCAATAGCGGGGGGTACTAGCACAGATACGCAGTATTTT	CASSPSSIAGGTSTDTQYF
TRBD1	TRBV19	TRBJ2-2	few	TGTGCCAGTAGTCCGGTGACAGGGACCACCGGGGAGCTGTTTTTT	CASSPVTGTTGELFF
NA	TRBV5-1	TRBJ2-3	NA	TGCGCCAGCAGCTTGGGGACCACAGATACGCAGTATTTT	CASSLGTTDTQYF
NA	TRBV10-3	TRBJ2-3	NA	TGTGCCATCAGTGCGGGGCCAGTAACAGATACGCAGTATTTT	CAISAGPVTDTQYF
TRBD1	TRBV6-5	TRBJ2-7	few	TGTGCCAGCAAAGGACAGGGCGGAGTGCAGTACTTC	CASKGQGGVQYF
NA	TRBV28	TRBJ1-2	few	TGTGCCAGCAGTTTGGGGAACTATGGCTACACCTTC	CASSLGNYGYTF